This TCR beta chain was sequenced during a study of T-cell memory formation after mild COVID-19. Study-wide points: Some responding clones appeared in pre-infection memory, suggesting cross-reactive memory joined. In second-wave clones peaking day 37, SARS-CoV-2 specificity remained unconfirmed.

The length of the CDR3 is 12 residues. V was pared by 4 bases and J by 1 base, with 4 bases between. Germline V CDR1 and CDR2: MNHEY, SVGAGI. One entry per CDR3 protein results from TCRdb running MiXCR on the 5' RACE reads. Of a few hundred thousand distinct CDR3 sequences in the sample, about a sixth were seen once. This clonotype was seen many times. Its cognate antigen is unknown. The chain is built from TRBV6-5 and TRBJ1-1, with D unresolved. Sample: PBMCs or a T cell subset sorted from them (not recorded which). This TCR derives from a man between 18 and 29 years old who had mild COVID-19 (a few samples of this study predate the infection). Cell type and time point are not known. The DNA for the CDR3 is TGTGCCAGCAGTTGGGGGAACACTGAAGCTTTCTTT. Translating it yields CASSWGNTEAFF.